This T cell receptor beta chain was profiled in a study of early T cells in non-severe SARS-CoV-2 infection. Across the whole study: RNA in bulk from unsorted whole blood was sequenced, and chains were unpaired. The study's findings and limits: VDJdb matching skewed toward anti-spike CD8 responses, missing private and CD4 specificities.

The V end lost 3 bases, the J end lost 6 bases, and 15 bases lay between the germline ends. This CDR3 is 14 amino acids long. In germline, CDR1 is MDHEN, CDR2 SYDVKM. Unique molecular identifiers were attached to individual cDNA molecules. In TCRdb, the 5' RACE reads were re-called with MiXCR into one record per CDR3 protein. The data contain tens of thousands of distinct CDR3 sequences, around 16% of them seen just once; the ten biggest clones take up about 5%. A note on this clonotype: Antigen: not known.

The source of this sequence is an adult who was a healthcare worker with PCR-confirmed SARS-CoV-2 infection or an uninfected control (not recorded which). This chain links TRBV28 with TRBJ2-7; D perhaps matches TRBD1 (5 bases). The sample in question was whole blood, obtained at baseline. The CDR3 loop is CASSLGQGLTEQYF. The DNA for the CDR3 is TGTGCCAGCAGTTTGGGCCAGGGTCTTACCGAGCAGTACTTC.